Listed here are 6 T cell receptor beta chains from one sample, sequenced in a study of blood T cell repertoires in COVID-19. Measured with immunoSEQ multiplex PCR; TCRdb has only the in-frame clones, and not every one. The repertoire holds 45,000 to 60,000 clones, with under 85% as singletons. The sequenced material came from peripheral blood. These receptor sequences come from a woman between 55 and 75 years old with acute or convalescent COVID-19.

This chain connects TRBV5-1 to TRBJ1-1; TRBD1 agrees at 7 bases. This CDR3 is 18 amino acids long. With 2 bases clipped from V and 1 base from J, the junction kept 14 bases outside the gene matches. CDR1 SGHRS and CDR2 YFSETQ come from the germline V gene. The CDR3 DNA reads TGCGCCAGCAGCTTTATTTCTCCCCACGACAGGGCGAACACTGAAGCTTTCTTT. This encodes CASSFISPHDRANTEAFF.

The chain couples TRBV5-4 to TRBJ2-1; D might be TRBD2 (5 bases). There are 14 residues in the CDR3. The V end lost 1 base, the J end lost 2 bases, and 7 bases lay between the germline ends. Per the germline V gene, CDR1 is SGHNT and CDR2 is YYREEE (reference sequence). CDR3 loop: CASSLRGTYNEQFF. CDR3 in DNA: TGTGCCAGCAGCTTGCGGGGTACCTACAATGAGCAGTTCTTC.

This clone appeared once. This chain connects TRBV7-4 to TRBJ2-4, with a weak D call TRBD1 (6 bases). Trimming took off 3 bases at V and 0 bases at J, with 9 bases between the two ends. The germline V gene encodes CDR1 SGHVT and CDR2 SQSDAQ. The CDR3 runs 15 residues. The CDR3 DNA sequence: TGTGCCAGCAGCTTCCGCAGGGGAGCCAAAAACATTCAGTACTTC. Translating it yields CASSFRRGAKNIQYF.

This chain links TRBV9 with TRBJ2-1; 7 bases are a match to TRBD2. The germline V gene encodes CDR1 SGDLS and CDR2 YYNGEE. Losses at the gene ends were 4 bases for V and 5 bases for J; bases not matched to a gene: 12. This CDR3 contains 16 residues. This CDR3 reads CASSRVGASGNNEQFF. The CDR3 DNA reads TGTGCCAGCAGCCGCGTTGGGGCTAGCGGTAACAATGAGCAGTTCTTC.

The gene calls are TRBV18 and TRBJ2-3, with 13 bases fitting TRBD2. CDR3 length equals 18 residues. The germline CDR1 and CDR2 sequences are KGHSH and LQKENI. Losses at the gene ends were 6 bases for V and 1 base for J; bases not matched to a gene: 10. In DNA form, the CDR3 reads TGTGCCAGCTCGCGAGGACTAGCGGGGGTTGGTGGCACAGATACGCAGTATTTT. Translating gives CASSRGLAGVGGTDTQYF.

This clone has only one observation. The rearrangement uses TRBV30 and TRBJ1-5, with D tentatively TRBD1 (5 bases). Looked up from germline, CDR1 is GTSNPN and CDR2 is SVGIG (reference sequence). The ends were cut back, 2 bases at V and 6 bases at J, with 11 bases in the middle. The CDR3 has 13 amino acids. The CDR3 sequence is CAWSSGVGQPQHF. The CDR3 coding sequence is TGTGCCTGGAGTTCGGGGGTTGGTCAGCCCCAGCATTTT.